The T cell receptor beta chain under discussion was sequenced for a study of lung T cells in sarcoidosis with Löfgren's syndrome (dated by TCRdb to 2015 to 2018). Concerning the study at large: Sarcoidosis was characterized as a granulomatous, predominantly pulmonary disease marked by accumulation of CD4+ T cells in bronchoalveolar lavage fluid. The repertoire analyses were focused on Lofgren's syndrome patients.

The V end loses 7 bases and the J end loses 8 bases, and a stretch of 17 bases separates them. The germline V gene (reference sequence) supplies CDR1 SEHNR and CDR2 FQNEAQ. Measured from the cysteine to the phenylalanine, the CDR3 is 14 residues long. Only CDR3 DNA is held: 42 bases, read in frame from base 1. In its sample, this clonotype comes out as medium-sized (0.01 to 0.1%). The antigen it recognizes is unknown. Base qualities are missing; no much larger clone stands one base away. Sequencing took place on an Illumina MiSeq. TCRdb ran its own pipeline on the public reads, namely fastp trimming at Q25 and MiXCR clone calling, and kept in-frame beta chains. Here each entry gathers all rows of one CDR3 protein and keeps the most common genes and DNA. This sample holds 1,500 to 2,000 distinct CDR3 sequences; around 28% were observed only once. The ten largest clonotypes hold approximately 9.8% of the sample.

The study profiled TCR repertoires of CD4+ T cells collected through bronchoalveolar lavage. Results and caveats for the whole study, not just this receptor: TRAV12-1 and TRBV2 were reported as the most expanded V gene segments in Löfgren's syndrome patients compared with control subjects. In alphabeta pairing analysis, TRAV12-1 was found to pair preferentially with TRBV2, and CDR3 homology was shown by the resulting paired TCRs. Recognition of a sarcoidosis-associated antigen was only suggested, and the antigen itself remained putative and was not identified. Sharing of TRAV12-1 and TRBV2 CDR3 motifs among multiple Lofgren's syndrome patients was reported, suggesting public CD4+ TCR repertoires.

The sample comprised CD4+ T cells from bronchoalveolar lavage. The clonotype comes from a human donor with sarcoidosis (Löfgren's syndrome or another form), or a control subject (not recorded which). The sequence is built from TRBV7-9 and TRBJ1-4, with TRBD1 perhaps the D gene, on 6 matching bases. The DNA sequence is given as TGTGCCAGCACACCGGACAGCTGGAGCGAAAAACTGTTTTTT. It translates as CASTPDSWSEKLFF.